The 26 T cell receptor beta chains below were found in one sample sequenced in a study of T-cell reconstitution after alpha-beta-depleted transplantation in children. The TCRbeta library incorporated unique molecular identifiers. Using its own MiXCR run on the PCR reads, TCRdb lists one record per CDR3 protein. The repertoire consists of fewer than 450,000 distinct CDR3 sequences, with roughly 17% occurring once and the leading ten covering around two fifths. Sequencing used PBMCs, mostly from graft donor cells, obtained 360 days after TCRalphabeta/CD19-depleted stem cell transplant. These TCRs come from a male patient aged 2 to 10 who had a stem cell transplant for acute lymphoblastic leukemia, so the T cells may come from the graft donor.

The genes are TRBV2 and TRBJ2-3; a possible D gene is TRBD2 (6 bases). This CDR3 is 14 amino acids long. Germline CDR1 reads SNHLY; CDR2 reads FYNNEI. The germline V and J ends were trimmed by 6 bases and 2 bases, with 12 bases remaining between them. CDR3 residues: CASREAGFTDTQYF. The CDR3 DNA sequence: TGTGCCAGCAGGGAGGCGGGGTTCACAGATACGCAGTATTTT.

The gene calls are TRBV7-2 and TRBJ2-4; possibly TRBD1 or TRBD2 for D (5 bases each). This CDR3 contains 14 residues. Trimming left V 5 bases short and J 3 bases short, with 11 bases between. Germline lookup yields CDR1 SGHTA and CDR2 FQGNSA. CDR3 sequence: CASSRRDGKNIQYF. The CDR3 nucleotides read TGTGCCAGCAGCCGCCGGGACGGCAAAAACATTCAGTACTTC.

This clonotype was detected a few times. V and J are TRBV4-1 and TRBJ2-1; D not resolved. CDR1 and CDR2 (germline): MGHRA, YSYEKL. This CDR3 has 13 amino acids. V was clipped by 1 base and J by 7 bases, with 8 bases between them. CDR3 nucleotide sequence: TGCGCCAGCAGCCAAGTTCGTACAAATGAGCAGTTCTTC. It translates to CASSQVRTNEQFF.

The gene calls are TRBV6-2 or TRBV6-3 and TRBJ2-7, with 10 bases fitting TRBD1. CDR1 is MNHEY and CDR2 is SVGEGT in the germline V gene. V lost 7 bases to trimming and J lost 3 bases; unmatched junction nucleotides: 9. The CDR3 totals 15 residues. The CDR3 DNA reads as TGTGCCAGCATTTTACCTCGGACAGGGGGCTACGAGCAGTACTTC. It translates to CASILPRTGGYEQYF.

This clonotype was found a few times. The J gene is TRBJ2-1, the V gene TRBV20-1; D unresolved. The CDR3 sequence is 13 residues long. V was trimmed by 5 bases and J by 4 bases, leaving 12 bases between them. From germline, CDR1 is DFQATT and CDR2 SNEGSKA (reference sequence). Here the CDR3 DNA reads TGCAGTGCTTCCGCGGCCGATTACAATGAGCAGTTCTTC. Translated: CSASAADYNEQFF.

This clonotype was counted a single time. V usage is TRBV7-2 and J usage is TRBJ2-2; D gene ambiguous. The V gene's germline CDR1 is SGHTA and CDR2 FQGNSA. This CDR3 is built from 15 residues. V dropped 2 bases and J dropped 6 bases, with 13 bases sitting between them. The DNA of the CDR3 is TGTGCCAGCAGCTTAAACCTTATGTATCCCGGGGAGCTGTTTTTT. This sequence encodes CASSLNLMYPGELFF. The full variable domain, its missing parts supplied by reference TRBV7-2 and TRBJ2-2, is GAGVSQSPSNKVTEKGKDVELRCDPISGHTALYWYRQSLGQGLEFLIYFQGNSAPDKSGLPSDRFSAERTGGSVSTLTIQRTQQEDSAVYLCASSLNLMYPGELFFGEGSRLTVL.

This chain joins TRBV5-4 and TRBJ2-3, with a possible D match to TRBD2 (7 bases). The V gene lost 7 bases and the J gene lost 1 base, with 16 bases spanning the gap. CDR1 is SGHNT, CDR2 YYREEE, per germline (reference sequence). There are 15 residues in the CDR3. The CDR3 DNA reads TGTGCCAGCCGGGGGGCTACCCATGGCACAGATACGCAGTATTTT. Translation: CASRGATHGTDTQYF.

This clonotype was found many times. The chain recombines TRBV6-5 with TRBJ2-7, with unresolved D. The CDR3 has 9 amino acids. Germline loops: CDR1 MNHEY, CDR2 SVGAGI. V dropped 10 bases and J dropped 4 bases, with 5 bases sitting between them. Here the CDR3 DNA reads TGTGCCAACCTATACGAGCAGTACTTC. Its protein is CANLYEQYF.

This clonotype has only a few counts. The rearrangement joins TRBV21-1 to TRBJ2-2; the table gives TRBD1 as D, unverified against the DNA. TRBV21-1 is termed a pseudogene. The CDR3 spans 18 residues. DNA for the CDR3: TGTGCCAGCAGCTTTCGGACAGTCCTCTTAACGAACACCGGGGAGCTGTTTTTT. Residues: CASSFRTVLLTNTGELFF.

At least ten counts were recorded for this clonotype. The chain is built from TRBV2 and TRBJ2-2; unclear D gene. The ends were cut back, 2 bases at V and 7 bases at J, with 2 bases in the middle. Germline loops: CDR1 SNHLY, CDR2 FYNNEI. CDR3 length equals 11 residues. The CDR3 is CASSEIGELFF. CDR3 bases: TGTGCCAGCAGTGAAATCGGGGAGCTGTTTTTT.

There are many counts of this clonotype. The chain carries TRBV4-2 and TRBJ2-7; 12 bases match TRBD1. Per the germline V gene, CDR1 is LGHNA and CDR2 is YNFKEQ. Trimming at V came to 5 bases and at J to 6 bases, leaving 5 bases not matched to a gene. The CDR3 is 14 amino acids. The CDR3 nucleotides read TGTGCCAGCAGCAACCGGGACAGGGGGCTCGAGCAGTACTTC. Translated, it gives CASSNRDRGLEQYF.

The chain carries TRBV6-2 or TRBV6-3 and TRBJ1-2; TRBD1 might be the D (5 bases). V shed 2 bases and J shed 6 bases, with 7 bases lying between them. The CDR3 extends over 12 amino acids. CDR1 is MNHEY and CDR2 is SVGEGT in the germline V gene. CDR3: CASSYLQDGYTF. DNA for the CDR3: TGTGCCAGCAGTTACCTACAGGATGGCTACACCTTC.

This clonotype was counted only a few times. The V and J genes are TRBV11-1 and TRBJ2-1, with 14 bases that match TRBD2. CDR1 and CDR2 (germline): SGHAT, FQDESV (reference sequence). V lost 2 bases and J lost 4; bases outside the gene matches: 10. This CDR3 has 19 residues. The CDR3 region is CASSLYSGLAGAVYNEQFF. The CDR3 DNA sequence: TGTGCCAGCAGCTTATATTCGGGACTAGCGGGAGCAGTGTACAATGAGCAGTTCTTC.

The rearrangement links TRBV7-9 to TRBJ2-5; D might be TRBD1 (6 bases). Germline V gene sequence: CDR1 SEHNR, CDR2 FQNEAQ (reference sequence). This CDR3 is 14 amino acids long. The V end lost 2 bases, the J end lost 4 bases, and 11 bases lay between the germline ends. DNA of the CDR3: TGTGCCAGCAGCTTACAACAGGGTTTAGAGACCCAGTACTTC. Encoded protein: CASSLQQGLETQYF.

The rearrangement links TRBV4-3 to TRBJ2-2; 11 bases align to TRBD2. Trimming at V came to 0 bases and at J to 10 bases, leaving 10 bases not matched to a gene. The length of the CDR3 is 17 residues. Looked up from germline, CDR1 is LGHNA and CDR2 is YSLEER. In DNA form, the CDR3 reads TGCGCCAGCAGCCAAGATCCGATAGCGGGAGGGTCCGAGGAGCTGTTTTTT. Translating gives CASSQDPIAGGSEELFF.

Only a few counts were recorded for this clonotype. This chain joins TRBV7-2 and TRBJ2-1; 11 bases align to TRBD2. V dropped 5 bases and J dropped 3; count of bases not matched to a gene: 9. CDR1 and CDR2 from the germline V gene are SGHTA and FQGNSA. This CDR3 region has 17 residues. CDR3 sequence: CASSRWASGRNYNEQFF. The CDR3 DNA follows: TGTGCCAGCAGCCGTTGGGCTAGCGGGAGGAACTACAATGAGCAGTTCTTC.

This clonotype came up a few times. The rearrangement uses TRBV5-1 and TRBJ1-4; tentatively, D is TRBD1 (5 bases). The length of the CDR3 is 16 residues. Between the trimmed V and J ends, which lost 2 bases and 0 bases, there was a span of 11 bases. Germline V gene sequence: CDR1 SGHRS, CDR2 YFSETQ. The CDR3 protein is CASSFGGGATNEKLFF. CDR3 DNA: TGCGCCAGCAGCTTTGGGGGTGGAGCAACTAATGAAAAACTGTTTTTT.

The V gene is TRBV7-2, the J gene TRBJ2-1; 13 bases are shared with TRBD2. The CDR3 has 14 residues. Germline CDR1 and CDR2: SGHTA and FQGNSA. The junction had 6 bases not matched to a gene; V was cut back by 3 bases and J by 13 bases. In DNA form, the CDR3 reads TGTGCCAGCAGCTTGCGGACTAGCGGGAGCGAACAGTTCTTC. This translates into CASSLRTSGSEQFF.

This clonotype was detected ten times or more. The gene calls are TRBV28 and TRBJ2-3; TRBD2 matches 7 bases. Unmatched junction bases numbered 11, after V lost 2 bases and J lost 6 bases. The CDR3 sequence is 16 residues long. The germline gives CDR1 MDHEN, CDR2 SYDVKM. CDR3 DNA sequence: TGTGCCAGCAGTTTAGTTACGGCGGGAGTATCCGATACGCAGTATTTT. Protein sequence: CASSLVTAGVSDTQYF. The full variable domain, completed using reference TRBV28 and TRBJ2-3, is DVKVTQSSRYLVKRTGEKVFLECVQDMDHENMFWYRQDPGLGLRLIYFSYDVKMKEKGDIPEGYSVSREKKERFSLILESASTNQTSMYLCASSLVTAGVSDTQYFGPGTRLTVL.

The chain employs TRBV6-1 and TRBJ1-2, with 10 nucleotides matching TRBD1. This CDR3 has 17 residues. CDR1 is MNHNS, CDR2 SASEGT, per germline. V shed 4 bases, J shed 3 bases, and the junction held 11 bases outside the gene matches. Here the CDR3 reads CASSGDRGLFGYYGYTF. CDR3 in DNA: TGTGCCAGCAGTGGGGACAGGGGATTATTCGGCTACTATGGCTACACCTTC.

This clonotype was observed at least ten times. The genes are TRBV12-3 or TRBV12-4 and TRBJ2-2, with D unclear. The V end lost 5 bases, the J end lost 6 bases, and 10 bases lay between the germline ends. This CDR3 comprises 13 residues. CDR3 bases: TGTGCCAGCAGTCTACTCGTCCCCGGGGAGCTGTTTTTT. This sequence encodes CASSLLVPGELFF.

This clonotype showed up many times. The junction does not match germline at one end; this may be a read error. The chain uses TRBV12-3 or TRBV12-4 and TRBJ1-5, with D tentatively TRBD1 (5 bases). The CDR3 extends over 12 amino acids. CDR3 protein: CASSLQGQPQHF. The DNA for the CDR3 is TGTGCTAGCAGTTTGCAGGGCCAGCCCCAGCATTTT.

The chain has TRBV6-2 or TRBV6-3 and TRBJ2-5, with a tentative D call TRBD2 (6 bases). This CDR3 is built from 21 residues. Germline CDR1 reads MNHEY; CDR2 reads SVGEGT. V gave up 5 bases and J gave up 2 bases, with 33 bases separating them. In DNA, the CDR3 is TGTGCCAGCAGTACAAGGGACTCCCCTGGACTAACCTCTAGGAGGCAAGAGACCCAGTACTTC. Translation: CASSTRDSPGLTSRRQETQYF.

This clonotype was picked up many times. DNA of the CDR3: TGCAGCGTTGAAAGCAGCAAAAACATTCAGTACTTC. Amino acid sequence: CSVESSKNIQYF. The rearrangement uses TRBV29-1 and TRBJ2-4, with unresolved D. This CDR3 has 12 amino acids. The germline V gene encodes CDR1 SQVTM and CDR2 ANQGSEA. V was clipped by 2 bases and J by 3 bases, with 5 bases between them. The entire variable domain, with the rest obtained from reference TRBV29-1 and TRBJ2-4, is as follows: SAVISQKPSRDICQRGTSLTIQCQVDSQVTMMFWYRQQPGQSLTLIATANQGSEATYESGFVIDKFPISRPNLTFSTLTVSNMSPEDSSIYLCSVESSKNIQYFGAGTRLSVL.

V is TRBV12-3 or TRBV12-4 and J is TRBJ1-5, with a weak D call TRBD1 (6 bases). CDR3 length: 16 residues. V shed 6 bases and J shed 2 bases, with 17 bases lying between them. The CDR3 is CASSPRDIVGNQPQHF. CDR3 DNA sequence: TGTGCCAGCAGCCCCCGGGACATCGTGGGCAATCAGCCCCAGCATTTT.

The chain links TRBV5-6 to TRBJ2-1; TRBD2 is a possible D gene (6 bases). Germline V gives CDR1 SGHDT, CDR2 YYEEEE. The CDR3 extends over 15 amino acids. V lost 2 bases and J lost 9, with 18 bases in between. The DNA of the CDR3 is TGTGCCAGCAGCTTTCCCCACGGTACTAGCAGTGAGCAGTTCTTC. Translated, it gives CASSFPHGTSSEQFF.